This T cell receptor (beta chain) was captured by sequencing in a study of blood T cell repertoires in COVID-19. The overall study: Specimens from acute and convalescent COVID-19 originated in the United States, Italy and Spain. PBMCs, B-cell-depleted T cells, or T cells provided the cDNA or gDNA that made up the material.

Per the original methods: Nucleated cell counts were estimated from reference gene primer amplification. Profiling relied on immunoSEQ multiplex PCR, and the TCRdb table lists in-frame clones only, not all of them. V and J calls and clone size follow that table, whereas D and trimming were derived from the DNA. The sample contains some 240,000 clones, roughly nine tenths of which appear only once. Sequencing was done on a sample of peripheral blood. The sequence came from a man aged 60 to 69 who had recovered from COVID-19.

The CDR3 reads CASSSLGGGYTF. CDR3 nucleotides: TGTGCCAGCAGCTCCTTGGGCGGGGGCTACACCTTC. V usage is TRBV11-2 and J usage is TRBJ1-2; D is ambiguous. V lost 4 bases and J 8 bases, leaving 11 bases between the germline ends. CDR3 length: 12 amino acids. From germline, CDR1 is SGHAT and CDR2 FQNNGV.